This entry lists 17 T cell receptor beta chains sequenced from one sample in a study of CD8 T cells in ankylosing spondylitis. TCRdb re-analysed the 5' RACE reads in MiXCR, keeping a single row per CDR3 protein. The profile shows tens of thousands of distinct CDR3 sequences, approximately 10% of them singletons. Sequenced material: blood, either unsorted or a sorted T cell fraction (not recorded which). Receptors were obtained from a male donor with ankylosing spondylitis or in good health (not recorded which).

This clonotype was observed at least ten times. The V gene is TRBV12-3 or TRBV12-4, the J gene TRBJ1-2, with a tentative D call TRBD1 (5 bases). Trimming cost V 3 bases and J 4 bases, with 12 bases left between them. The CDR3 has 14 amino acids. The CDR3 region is CASSLRDGIYGYTF. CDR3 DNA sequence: TGTGCCAGCAGTTTGAGGGACGGGATCTATGGCTACACCTTC.

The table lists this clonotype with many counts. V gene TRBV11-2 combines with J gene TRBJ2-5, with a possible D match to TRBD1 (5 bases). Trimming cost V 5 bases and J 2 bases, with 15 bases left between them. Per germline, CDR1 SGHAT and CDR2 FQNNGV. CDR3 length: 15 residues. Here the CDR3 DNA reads TGTGCCAGCAGCCAATTACGACAGCCTCAAGAGACCCAGTACTTC. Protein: CASSQLRQPQETQYF.

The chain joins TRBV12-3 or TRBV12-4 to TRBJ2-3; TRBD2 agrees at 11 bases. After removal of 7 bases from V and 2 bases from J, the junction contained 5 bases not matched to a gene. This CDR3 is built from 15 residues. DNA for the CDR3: TGTGCCAGCAACCGACTAGCGGGAAACACAGATACGCAGTATTTT. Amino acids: CASNRLAGNTDTQYF.

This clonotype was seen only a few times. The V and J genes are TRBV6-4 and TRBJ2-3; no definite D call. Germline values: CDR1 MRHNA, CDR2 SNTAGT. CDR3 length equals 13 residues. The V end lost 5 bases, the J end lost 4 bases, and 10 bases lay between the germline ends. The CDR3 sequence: CASSLGASDTQYF. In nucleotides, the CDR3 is TGTGCCAGCAGTCTCGGAGCGTCAGATACGCAGTATTTT.

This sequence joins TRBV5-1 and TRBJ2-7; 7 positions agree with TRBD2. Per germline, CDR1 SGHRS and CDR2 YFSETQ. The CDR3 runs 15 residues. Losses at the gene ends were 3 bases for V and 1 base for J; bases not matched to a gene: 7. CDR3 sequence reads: CASSSGLVRSYEQYF. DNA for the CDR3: TGCGCCAGCAGCTCCGGACTAGTACGGTCCTACGAGCAGTACTTC.

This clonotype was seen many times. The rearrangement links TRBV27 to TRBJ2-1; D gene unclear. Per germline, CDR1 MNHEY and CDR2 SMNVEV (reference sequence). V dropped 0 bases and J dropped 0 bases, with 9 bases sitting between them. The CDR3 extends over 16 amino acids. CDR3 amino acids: CASSLSAASSYNEQFF. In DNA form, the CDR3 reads TGTGCCAGCAGTTTATCGGCGGCGAGCTCCTACAATGAGCAGTTCTTC.

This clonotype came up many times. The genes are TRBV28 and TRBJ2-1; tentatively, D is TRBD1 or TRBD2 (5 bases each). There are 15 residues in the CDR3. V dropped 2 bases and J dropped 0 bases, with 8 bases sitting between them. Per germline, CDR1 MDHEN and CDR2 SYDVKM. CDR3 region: CASSLRDDSYNEQFF. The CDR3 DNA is TGTGCCAGCAGTTTACGGGACGACTCCTACAATGAGCAGTTCTTC.

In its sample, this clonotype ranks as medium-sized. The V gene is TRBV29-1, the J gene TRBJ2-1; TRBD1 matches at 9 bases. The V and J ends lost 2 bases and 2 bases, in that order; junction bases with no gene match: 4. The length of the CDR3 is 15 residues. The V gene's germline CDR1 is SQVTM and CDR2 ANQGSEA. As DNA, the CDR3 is TGCAGCGTTGAAACATGGACAGGGGCCTACAATGAGCAGTTCTTC. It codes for CSVETWTGAYNEQFF.

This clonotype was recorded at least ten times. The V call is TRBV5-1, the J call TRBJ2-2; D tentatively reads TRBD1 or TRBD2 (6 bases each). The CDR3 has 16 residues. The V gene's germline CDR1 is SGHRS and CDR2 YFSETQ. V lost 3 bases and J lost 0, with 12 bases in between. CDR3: CASSWRGDTNTGELFF. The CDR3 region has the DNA TGCGCCAGCAGCTGGAGGGGGGATACGAACACCGGGGAGCTGTTTTTT.

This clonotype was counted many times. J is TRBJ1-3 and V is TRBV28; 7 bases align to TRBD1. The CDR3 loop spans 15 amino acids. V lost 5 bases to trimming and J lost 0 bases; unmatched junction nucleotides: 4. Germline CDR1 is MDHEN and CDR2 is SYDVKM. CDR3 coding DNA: TGTGCCAGCAGTCCCTGGACAGGCTCTGGAAACACCATATATTTT. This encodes CASSPWTGSGNTIYF.

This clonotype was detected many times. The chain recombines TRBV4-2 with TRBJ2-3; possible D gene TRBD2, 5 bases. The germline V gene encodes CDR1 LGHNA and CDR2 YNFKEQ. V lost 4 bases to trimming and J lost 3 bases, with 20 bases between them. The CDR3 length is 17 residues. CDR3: CASSPSPGPSMTDTQYF. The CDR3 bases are TGTGCCAGCAGCCCTAGCCCCGGACCGTCAATGACAGATACGCAGTATTTT.

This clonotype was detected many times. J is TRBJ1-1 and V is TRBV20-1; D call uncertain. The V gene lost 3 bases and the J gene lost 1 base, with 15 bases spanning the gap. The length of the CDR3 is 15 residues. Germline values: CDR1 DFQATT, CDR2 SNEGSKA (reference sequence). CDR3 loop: CSASNRAAKNTEAFF. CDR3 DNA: TGCAGTGCTAGTAATCGGGCAGCAAAGAACACTGAAGCTTTCTTT.

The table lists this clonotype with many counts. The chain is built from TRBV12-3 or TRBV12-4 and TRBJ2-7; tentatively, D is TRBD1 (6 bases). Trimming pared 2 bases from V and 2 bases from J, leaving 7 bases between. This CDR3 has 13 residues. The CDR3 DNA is TGTGCCAGCAGTTTACAGGGGACCTACGAGCAGTACTTC. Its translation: CASSLQGTYEQYF.

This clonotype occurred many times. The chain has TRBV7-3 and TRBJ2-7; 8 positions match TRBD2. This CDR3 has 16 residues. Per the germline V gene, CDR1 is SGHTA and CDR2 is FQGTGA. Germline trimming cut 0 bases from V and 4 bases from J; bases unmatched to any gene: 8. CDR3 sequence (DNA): TGTGCCAGCAGCTTAACGTTGAGCGGGAGTCGGTACGAGCAGTACTTC. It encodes CASSLTLSGSRYEQYF.

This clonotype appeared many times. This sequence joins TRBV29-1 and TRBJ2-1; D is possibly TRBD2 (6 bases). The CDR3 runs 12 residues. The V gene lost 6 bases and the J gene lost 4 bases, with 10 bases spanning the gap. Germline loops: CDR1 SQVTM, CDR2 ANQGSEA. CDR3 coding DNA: TGCAGCGTCGAGACTAGATACAATGAGCAGTTCTTC. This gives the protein CSVETRYNEQFF.

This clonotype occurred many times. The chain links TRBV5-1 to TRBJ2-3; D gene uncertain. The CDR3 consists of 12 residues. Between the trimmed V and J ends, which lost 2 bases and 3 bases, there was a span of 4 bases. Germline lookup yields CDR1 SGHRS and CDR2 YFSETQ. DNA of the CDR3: TGCGCCAGCAGCTTTGCGACAGATACGCAGTATTTT. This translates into CASSFATDTQYF.

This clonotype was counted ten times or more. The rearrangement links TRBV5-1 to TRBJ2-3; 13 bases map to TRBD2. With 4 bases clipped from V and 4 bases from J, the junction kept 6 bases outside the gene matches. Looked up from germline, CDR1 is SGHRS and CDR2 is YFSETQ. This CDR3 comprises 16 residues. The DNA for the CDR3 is TGCGCCAGCAGCGCGGGACTAGCGGGACCCTCAGATACGCAGTATTTT. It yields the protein CASSAGLAGPSDTQYF. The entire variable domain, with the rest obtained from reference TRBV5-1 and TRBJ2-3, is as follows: KAGVTQTPRYLIKTRGQQVTLSCSPISGHRSVSWYQQTPGQGLQFLFEYFSETQRNKGNFPGRFSGRQFSNSRSEMNVSTLELGDSALYLCASSAGLAGPSDTQYFGPGTRLTVL.